This entry is about one T cell receptor beta chain. What it binds is unknown. These data are taken from a study of monozygotic twins with inflammatory bowel disease. The study, taken as a whole, reports: TCRbeta inverse Simpson diversity was decreased in IBD patients versus healthy co-twins.

The CDR3 is 14 amino acids. Germline V lookup: CDR1 SEHNR, CDR2 FQNEAQ (reference sequence). TCRdb re-called the 5' RACE reads and shows each CDR3 protein once, DNA omitted. Its clone listing holds 400,000 or so distinct CDR3 sequences. Sequenced: blood. The sequence was collected from a human donor with ulcerative colitis or Crohn's disease, or a healthy co-twin of an affected twin (not recorded which). This chain links TRBV7-9 with TRBJ2-3. CDR3 residues: CASSLVWSTDTQYF.